These T cell receptor beta chains were read from a single sample in a study of memory CD4+ T cells and cytomegalovirus serostatus. Sequenced by immunoSEQ multiplex PCR; TCRdb stores in-frame clones only, minus some. The sample holds approximately 61,000 clones; roughly 75% are singletons and the top ten take almost 0.55%. The sequencing input was memory CD4+ T cells from blood. These receptors all come from an adult in good health and CMV-seronegative. Some clones in this sample may be carry-over from other donors' samples. The CDR3 runs from the conserved cysteine through the conserved F or W. A D gene is named only where the DNA matches it firmly. Clone size is given for some rows only: seen once, a few or many times, or a class if the clone is expanded.

clone_size: -
v_call: TRBV7-8
d_call: -
j_call: TRBJ2-3
cdr3_aa: CASSDKARTADTQYF
cdr3_nt: TGTGCCAGCAGCGATAAGGCCCGGACCGCGGATACGCAGTATTTT

clone_size: -
v_call: TRBV6-6
d_call: -
j_call: TRBJ1-1
cdr3_aa: CASSPPRTEYTEAFF
cdr3_nt: TGTGCCAGCAGCCCCCCCCGGACAGAGTACACTGAAGCTTTCTTT

clone_size: -
v_call: TRBV19
d_call: -
j_call: TRBJ2-6
cdr3_aa: CASSRDSGANVLTF
cdr3_nt: TGTGCCAGTAGTCGGGACTCTGGGGCCAACGTCCTGACTTTC

clone_size: -
v_call: TRBV30
d_call: -
j_call: TRBJ1-1
cdr3_aa: CAWIPPGREGTEAFF
cdr3_nt: TGTGCCTGGATCCCCCCAGGGAGGGAAGGGACTGAAGCTTTCTTT

clone_size: -
v_call: TRBV7-9
d_call: TRBD1
j_call: TRBJ1-2
cdr3_aa: CASSLWGGTGGYGYTF
cdr3_nt: TGTGCCAGCAGCTTATGGGGGGGAACAGGGGGCTATGGCTACACCTTC

clone_size: -
v_call: TRBV7-2
d_call: -
j_call: TRBJ2-5
cdr3_aa: CASSYLGTRETQYF
cdr3_nt: TGTGCCAGCAGCTACCTGGGCACCCGGGAGACCCAGTACTTC

clone_size: -
v_call: TRBV28
d_call: -
j_call: TRBJ1-2
cdr3_aa: CASSLRLYGYTF
cdr3_nt: TGTGCCAGCAGTTTAAGACTGTATGGCTACACCTTC

clone_size: -
v_call: TRBV2
d_call: TRBD2
j_call: TRBJ2-5
cdr3_aa: CASRTGLAGGPQETQYF
cdr3_nt: TGTGCCAGCAGGACCGGACTAGCGGGGGGGCCCCAAGAGACCCAGTACTTC

clone_size: -
v_call: TRBV7-7
d_call: -
j_call: TRBJ2-7
cdr3_aa: CASSLEGSGHYEQYF
cdr3_nt: TGTGCTAGCAGCTTAGAGGGGTCAGGGCACTACGAGCAGTACTTC

clone_size: -
v_call: TRBV9
d_call: TRBD1
j_call: TRBJ2-5
cdr3_aa: CASSLRDRVKETQYF
cdr3_nt: TGTGCCAGCAGCCTTCGGGACAGGGTAAAGGAGACCCAGTACTTC

clone_size: -
v_call: TRBV18
d_call: TRBD1
j_call: TRBJ2-1
cdr3_aa: CASREPGQGGGNEQFF
cdr3_nt: TGTGCCAGCCGAGAACCGGGACAGGGGGGAGGCAATGAGCAGTTCTTC

clone_size: once
v_call: TRBV6-5
d_call: -
j_call: TRBJ2-3
cdr3_aa: CASSYRGGTDTQYF
cdr3_nt: TGTGCCAGCAGTTACAGAGGAGGGACAGATACGCAGTATTTT

clone_size: -
v_call: TRBV5-4
d_call: TRBD1
j_call: TRBJ1-1
cdr3_aa: CASSPWDRGQNTEAFF
cdr3_nt: TGTGCCAGCAGTCCCTGGGACAGGGGGCAGAACACTGAAGCTTTCTTT

clone_size: -
v_call: TRBV7-6
d_call: -
j_call: TRBJ1-1
cdr3_aa: CASSLAAERNTEAFF
cdr3_nt: TGTGCCAGCAGCTTAGCGGCAGAGAGGAACACTGAAGCTTTCTTT

clone_size: -
v_call: TRBV14
d_call: -
j_call: TRBJ1-1
cdr3_aa: CASSQDRVGRGEAFF
cdr3_nt: TGTGCCAGCAGCCAAGATCGGGTGGGCAGGGGTGAAGCTTTCTTT

clone_size: -
v_call: TRBV2
d_call: -
j_call: TRBJ1-5
cdr3_aa: CASSGGNQPQHF
cdr3_nt: TGTGCCAGCAGCGGAGGCAATCAGCCCCAGCATTTT

clone_size: -
v_call: TRBV19
d_call: TRBD1
j_call: TRBJ2-3
cdr3_aa: CASNQGTAQYF
cdr3_nt: TGTGCCAGCAACCAGGGGACAGCGCAGTATTTT

clone_size: -
v_call: TRBV5-1
d_call: -
j_call: TRBJ2-5
cdr3_aa: CASSREQVQETQYF
cdr3_nt: TGCGCCAGCAGTAGAGAACAGGTCCAAGAGACCCAGTACTTC

clone_size: -
v_call: TRBV28
d_call: -
j_call: TRBJ1-5
cdr3_aa: CASSRAPGVSHF
cdr3_nt: TGTGCCAGCAGTCGGGCTCCCGGAGTCTCGCATTTT

clone_size: -
v_call: TRBV5-4
d_call: TRBD1
j_call: TRBJ1-2
cdr3_aa: CASSRGQRLNYGYTF
cdr3_nt: TGTGCCAGCAGCAGGGGACAGCGACTTAACTATGGCTACACCTTC

clone_size: -
v_call: TRBV29-1
d_call: -
j_call: TRBJ2-3
cdr3_aa: CSVVRILTDTQYF
cdr3_nt: TGCAGCGTTGTACGGATACTCACAGATACGCAGTATTTT

clone_size: once
v_call: TRBV6-5
d_call: -
j_call: TRBJ1-5
cdr3_aa: CASSPPGGNQPQHF
cdr3_nt: TGTGCCAGCAGCCCCCCCGGGGGAAATCAGCCCCAGCATTTT

clone_size: -
v_call: TRBV4-1
d_call: -
j_call: TRBJ1-5
cdr3_aa: CASSQEGSGNQPQHF
cdr3_nt: TGCGCCAGCAGCCAAGAAGGGTCAGGAAATCAGCCCCAGCATTTT

clone_size: -
v_call: TRBV6-5
d_call: -
j_call: TRBJ1-5
cdr3_aa: CASRRLGSNQPQHF
cdr3_nt: TGTGCCAGCAGAAGACTGGGGAGCAATCAGCCCCAGCATTTT